The clone carrying this TCR beta chain has just a few counts. This sample stems from a study of OX40 agonist ivuxolimab in advanced cancers. Whole-study context: Three patients, one with hepatocellular carcinoma and two with cutaneous melanoma, responded partially.

Profiling relied on immunoSEQ multiplex PCR, and the TCRdb table lists in-frame clones only, not all of them. Of 56,000 or so clones listed, around 83% were seen once; the top ten hold around 4.5%. This CDR3 has 15 residues. Germline lookup yields CDR1 MDHEN and CDR2 SYDVKM. With V trimmed by 6 bases and J by 3 bases, 9 bases remained unmatched. The sample here was CD4+ or CD8+ T cells sorted from blood, taken in a trial of the OX40 agonist ivuxolimab. The chain employs TRBV28 and TRBJ2-7; 9 positions match TRBD1. The sequence came from an adult with an advanced solid tumor such as melanoma, head and neck, liver or kidney cancer. This CDR3 is CASSLGGGQGYEQYF. The DNA for the CDR3 is TGTGCCAGCAGCCTAGGAGGGGGACAGGGCTACGAGCAGTACTTC.